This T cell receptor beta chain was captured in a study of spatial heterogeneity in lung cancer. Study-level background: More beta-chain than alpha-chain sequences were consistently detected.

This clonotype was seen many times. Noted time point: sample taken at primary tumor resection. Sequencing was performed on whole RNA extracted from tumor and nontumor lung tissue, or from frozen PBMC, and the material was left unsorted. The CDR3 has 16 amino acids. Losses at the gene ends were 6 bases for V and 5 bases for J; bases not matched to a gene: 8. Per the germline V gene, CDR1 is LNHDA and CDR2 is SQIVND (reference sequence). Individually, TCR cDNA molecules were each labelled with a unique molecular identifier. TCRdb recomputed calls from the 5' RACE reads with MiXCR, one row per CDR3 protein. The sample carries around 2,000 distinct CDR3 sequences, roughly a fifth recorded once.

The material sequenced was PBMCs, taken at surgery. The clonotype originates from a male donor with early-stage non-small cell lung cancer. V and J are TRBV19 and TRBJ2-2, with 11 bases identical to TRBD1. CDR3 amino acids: CASRYGQGAQTGELFF. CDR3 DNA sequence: TGTGCCAGTAGGTACGGACAGGGGGCTCAGACCGGGGAGCTGTTTTTT.